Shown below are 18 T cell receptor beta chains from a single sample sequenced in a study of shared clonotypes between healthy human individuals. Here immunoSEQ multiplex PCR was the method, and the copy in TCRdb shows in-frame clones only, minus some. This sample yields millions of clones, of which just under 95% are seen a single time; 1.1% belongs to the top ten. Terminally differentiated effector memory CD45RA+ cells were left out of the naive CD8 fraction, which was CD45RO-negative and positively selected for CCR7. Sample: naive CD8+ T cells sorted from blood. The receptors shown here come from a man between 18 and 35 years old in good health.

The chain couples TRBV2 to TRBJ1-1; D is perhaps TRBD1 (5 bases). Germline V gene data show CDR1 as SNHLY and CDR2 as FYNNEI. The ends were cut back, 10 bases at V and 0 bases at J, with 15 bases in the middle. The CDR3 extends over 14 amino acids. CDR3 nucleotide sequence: TGTGCCATCGGGGCTTTGGGACTGAACACTGAAGCTTTCTTT. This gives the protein CAIGALGLNTEAFF.

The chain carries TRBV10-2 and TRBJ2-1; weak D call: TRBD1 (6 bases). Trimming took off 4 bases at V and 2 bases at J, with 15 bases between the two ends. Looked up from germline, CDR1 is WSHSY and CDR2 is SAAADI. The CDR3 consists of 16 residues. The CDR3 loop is CASSGVDSSTYNEQFF. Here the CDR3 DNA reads TGCGCCAGCAGTGGGGTGGACAGCTCAACCTACAATGAGCAGTTCTTC.

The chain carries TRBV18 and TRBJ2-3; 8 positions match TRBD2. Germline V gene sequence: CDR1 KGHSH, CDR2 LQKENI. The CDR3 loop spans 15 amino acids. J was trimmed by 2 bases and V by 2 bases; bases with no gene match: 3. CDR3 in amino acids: CASSPEREFTDTQYF. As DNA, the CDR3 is TGTGCCAGCTCACCAGAGCGGGAGTTCACAGATACGCAGTATTTT.

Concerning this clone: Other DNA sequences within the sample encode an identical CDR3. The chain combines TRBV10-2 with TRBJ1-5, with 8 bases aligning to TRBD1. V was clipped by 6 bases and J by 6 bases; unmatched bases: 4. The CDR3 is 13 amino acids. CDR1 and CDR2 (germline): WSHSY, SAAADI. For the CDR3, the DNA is TGCGCCAGCAGCGATGACAGGGGTCAGCCCCAGCATTTT. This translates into CASSDDRGQPQHF.

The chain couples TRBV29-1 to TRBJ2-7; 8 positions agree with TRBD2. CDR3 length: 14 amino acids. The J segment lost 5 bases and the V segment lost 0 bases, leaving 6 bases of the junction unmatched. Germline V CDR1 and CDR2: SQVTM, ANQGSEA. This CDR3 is CSVEEGGGSNEQYF. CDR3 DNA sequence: TGCAGCGTTGAAGAGGGCGGGGGGAGCAACGAGCAGTACTTC.

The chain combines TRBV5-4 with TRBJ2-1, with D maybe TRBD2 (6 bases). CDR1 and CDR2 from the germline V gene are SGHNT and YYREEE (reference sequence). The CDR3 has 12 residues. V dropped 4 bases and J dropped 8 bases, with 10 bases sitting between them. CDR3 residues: CASSQGDYEQFF. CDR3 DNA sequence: TGTGCCAGCAGCCAAGGGGACTATGAGCAGTTCTTC.

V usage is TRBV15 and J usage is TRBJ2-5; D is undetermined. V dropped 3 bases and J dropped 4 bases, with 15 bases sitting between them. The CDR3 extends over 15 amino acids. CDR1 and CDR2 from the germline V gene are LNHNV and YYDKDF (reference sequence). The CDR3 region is CATSRGPHPRETQYF. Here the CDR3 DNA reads TGTGCCACCAGCAGGGGCCCGCACCCTAGAGAGACCCAGTACTTC.

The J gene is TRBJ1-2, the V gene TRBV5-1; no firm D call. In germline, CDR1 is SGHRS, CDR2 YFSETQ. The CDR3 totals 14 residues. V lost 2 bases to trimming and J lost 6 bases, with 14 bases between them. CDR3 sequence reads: CASSFTGLADGYTF. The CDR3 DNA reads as TGCGCCAGCAGCTTTACGGGGTTGGCAGATGGCTACACCTTC.

For the CDR3, the DNA is TGTGCCAGCGGAAGACAGGGATACGGTACCGGGGAGCTGTTTTTT. Translated, it gives CASGRQGYGTGELFF. This sequence joins TRBV27 and TRBJ2-2; TRBD1 matches 7 bases. CDR1 MNHEY and CDR2 SMNVEV come from the germline V gene (reference sequence). The CDR3 runs to 15 residues. With V trimmed by 8 bases and J by 5 bases, 11 bases remained unmatched.

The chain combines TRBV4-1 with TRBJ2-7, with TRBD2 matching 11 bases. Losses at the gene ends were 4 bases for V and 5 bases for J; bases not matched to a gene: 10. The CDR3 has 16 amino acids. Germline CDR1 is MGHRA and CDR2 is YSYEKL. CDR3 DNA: TGCGCCAGCAGCCCCCATCAGACTAGCGGGAACAACGAGCAGTACTTC. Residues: CASSPHQTSGNNEQYF.

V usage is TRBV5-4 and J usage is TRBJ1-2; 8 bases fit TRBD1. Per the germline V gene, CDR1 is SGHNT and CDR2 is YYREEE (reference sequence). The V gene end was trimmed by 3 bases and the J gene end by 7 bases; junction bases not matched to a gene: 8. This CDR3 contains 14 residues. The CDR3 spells CASSSWTGSGGYTF. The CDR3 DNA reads TGTGCCAGCAGCTCCTGGACAGGGAGCGGTGGCTACACCTTC.

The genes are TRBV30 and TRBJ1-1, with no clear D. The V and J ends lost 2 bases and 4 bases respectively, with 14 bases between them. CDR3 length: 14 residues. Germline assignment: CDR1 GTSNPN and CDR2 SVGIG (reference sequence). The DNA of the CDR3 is TGTGCCTGGAGTTTAATTTTGGGTGGCACTGAAGCTTTCTTT. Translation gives CAWSLILGGTEAFF.

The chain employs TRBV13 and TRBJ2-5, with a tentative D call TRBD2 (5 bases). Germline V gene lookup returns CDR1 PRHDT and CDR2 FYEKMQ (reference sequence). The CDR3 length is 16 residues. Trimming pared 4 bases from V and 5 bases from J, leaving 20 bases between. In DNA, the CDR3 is TGTGCCAGCAGCTCTTGGGGAGCTTGGTCTGGGGAGACCCAGTACTTC. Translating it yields CASSSWGAWSGETQYF.

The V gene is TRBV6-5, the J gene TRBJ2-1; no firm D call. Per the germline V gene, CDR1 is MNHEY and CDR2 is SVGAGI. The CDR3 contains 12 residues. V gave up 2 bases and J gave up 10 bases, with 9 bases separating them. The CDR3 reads CASSYLLGEQFF. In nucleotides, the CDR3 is TGTGCCAGCAGTTACCTACTCGGAGAGCAGTTCTTC.

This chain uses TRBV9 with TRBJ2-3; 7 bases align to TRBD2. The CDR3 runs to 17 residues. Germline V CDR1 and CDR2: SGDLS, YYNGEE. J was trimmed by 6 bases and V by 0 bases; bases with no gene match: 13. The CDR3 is CASSVAASGAFFDTQYF. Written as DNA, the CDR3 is TGTGCCAGCAGCGTAGCTGCCAGCGGGGCTTTTTTCGATACGCAGTATTTT.

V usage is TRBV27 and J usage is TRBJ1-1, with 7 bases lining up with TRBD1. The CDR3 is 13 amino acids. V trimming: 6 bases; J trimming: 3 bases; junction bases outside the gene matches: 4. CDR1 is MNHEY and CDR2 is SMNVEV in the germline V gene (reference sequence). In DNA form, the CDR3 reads TGTGCCAGCAGATACCAGGGGGACACTGAAGCTTTCTTT. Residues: CASRYQGDTEAFF.

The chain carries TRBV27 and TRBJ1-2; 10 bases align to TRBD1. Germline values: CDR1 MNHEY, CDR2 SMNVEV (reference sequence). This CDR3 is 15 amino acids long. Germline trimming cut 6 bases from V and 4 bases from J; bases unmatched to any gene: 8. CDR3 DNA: TGTGCCAGCAGAGATCGACAGGGGGCTAGCTATGGCTACACCTTC. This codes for CASRDRQGASYGYTF.

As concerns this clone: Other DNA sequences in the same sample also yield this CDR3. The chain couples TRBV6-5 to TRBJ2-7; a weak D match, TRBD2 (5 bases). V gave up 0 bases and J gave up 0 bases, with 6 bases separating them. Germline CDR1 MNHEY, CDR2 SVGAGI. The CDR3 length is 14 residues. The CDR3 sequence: CASSYSSGSYEQYF. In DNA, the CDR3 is TGTGCCAGCAGTTACTCCAGCGGCTCCTACGAGCAGTACTTC.